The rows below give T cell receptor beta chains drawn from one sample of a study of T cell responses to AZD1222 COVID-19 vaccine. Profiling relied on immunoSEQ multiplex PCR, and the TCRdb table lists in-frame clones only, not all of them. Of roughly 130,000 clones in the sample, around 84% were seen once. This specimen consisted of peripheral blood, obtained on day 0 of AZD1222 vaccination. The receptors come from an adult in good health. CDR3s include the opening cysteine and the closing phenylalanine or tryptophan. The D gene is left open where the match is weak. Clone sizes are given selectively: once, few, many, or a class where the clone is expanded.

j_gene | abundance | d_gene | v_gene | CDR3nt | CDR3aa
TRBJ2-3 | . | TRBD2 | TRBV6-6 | TGTGCCAGCAGAACCCCAGGAGCGGGGGGGCCAAATACGCAGTATTTT | CASRTPGAGGPNTQYF
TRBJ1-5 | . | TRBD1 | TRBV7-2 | TGTGCCAGCAGCCCCGGACAGGGGTTGCAGCCCCAGCATTTT | CASSPGQGLQPQHF
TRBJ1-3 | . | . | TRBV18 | TGTGCCAGCTCACCTCTTCCACAGGGAGAATCTGGAAACACCATATATTTT | CASSPLPQGESGNTIYF
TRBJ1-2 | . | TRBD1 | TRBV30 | TGTGCCGGGGACCGATCGACAGGGATGGGAAATGGCTACACCTTC | CAGDRSTGMGNGYTF
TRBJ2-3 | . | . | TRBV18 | TGTGCCAGCTCACCGATCGGGAGAAGAGATACGCAGTATTTT | CASSPIGRRDTQYF
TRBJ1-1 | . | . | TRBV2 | TGTGCCAGCAGTCCCGGGCCGGACACTGAAGCTTTCTTT | CASSPGPDTEAFF
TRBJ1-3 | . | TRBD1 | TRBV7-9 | TGTGCCAGCAGCCTCACAGGGGGCAGGAGAAACACCATATATTTT | CASSLTGGRRNTIYF
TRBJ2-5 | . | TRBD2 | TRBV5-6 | TGTGCCAGCAGCTCCCGGACTAGCGGAGAGACCCAGTACTTC | CASSSRTSGETQYF
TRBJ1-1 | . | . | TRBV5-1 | TGCGCCAGCAGCACTGGATTGATTCAGGGGAGGTATTTCTTT | CASSTGLIQGRYFF
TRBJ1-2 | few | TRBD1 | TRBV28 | TGTGCCAGCAGTCCAACTAGGGGGCAGGGTGGCTACACCTTC | CASSPTRGQGGYTF
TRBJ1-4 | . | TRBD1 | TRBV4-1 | TGCGCCAGCAGCCAAGTCGAGACAGGGGGAGAAAAACTGTTTTTT | CASSQVETGGEKLFF
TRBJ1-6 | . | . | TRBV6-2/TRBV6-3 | TGTGCCAGCAGTTCGGAGATATATTCACCCCTCCACTTT | CASSSEIYSPLHF
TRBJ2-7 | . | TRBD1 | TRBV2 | TGTGCCAGCAGTGGGGGGACAGTTAAATTCCTTTACGAGCAGTACTTC | CASSGGTVKFLYEQYF
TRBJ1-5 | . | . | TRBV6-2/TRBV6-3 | TGTGCCAGCAGTAAAACCCCAGGACAGATCAATCAGCCCCAGCATTTT | CASSKTPGQINQPQHF
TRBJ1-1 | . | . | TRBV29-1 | TGCAGCTCGCGGGGGGCATTTGACACTGAAGCTTTCTTT | CSSRGAFDTEAFF
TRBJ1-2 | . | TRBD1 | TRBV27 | TGTGCCAGCAGTTTCCTCTCGGGGGACAGGGAGCGTGGCTACACCTTC | CASSFLSGDRERGYTF
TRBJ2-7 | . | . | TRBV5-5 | TGTGCCAGCAGCTTGGTCGCGGGGGCTAGCTCCTACGAGCAGTACTTC | CASSLVAGASSYEQYF
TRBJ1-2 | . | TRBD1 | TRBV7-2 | TGTGCCAGCAGCTTAGTGGGACAGGGGAGCGGCTACACCTTC | CASSLVGQGSGYTF
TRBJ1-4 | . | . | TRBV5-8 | TGTGCCAGCCGCCGCACAGGGAGCTATGAAAAACTGTTTTTT | CASRRTGSYEKLFF
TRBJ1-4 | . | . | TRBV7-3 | TGTGCCAGCAGCTCTCTAGTGTCTACTAATGAAAAACTGTTTTTT | CASSSLVSTNEKLFF
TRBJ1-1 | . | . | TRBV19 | TGTGCCACTCAAACGACAGGGAACACTGAAGCTTTCTTT | CATQTTGNTEAFF
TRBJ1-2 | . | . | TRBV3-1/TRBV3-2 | TGTGCCAGCAGCCAAGATCGGTTGGGGGGCTACACCTTC | CASSQDRLGGYTF